This T cell receptor (beta chain) originates from a study of shared clonotypes between healthy human individuals. V lost 6 bases to trimming and J lost 10 bases, with 12 bases between them. Germline V gives CDR1 MNHEY, CDR2 SMNVEV (reference sequence). This CDR3 region has 12 residues. Each subset's genomic DNA was shared equally among a number of immunoSEQ plates. Each PCR replicate from the sorted subsets contained 150 to 250 ng DNA, which is about 30,000 T cell genomes. Only in-frame clones appear in the TCRdb table, and some are missing; sequencing was by immunoSEQ multiplex PCR. In the table there are roughly 700,000 clones, under 80% of which are singletons.

The source is a woman aged 25 to 39 in good health. The rearrangement uses TRBV27 and TRBJ1-4; D not certain. Material: memory CD4+ T cells sorted from blood. As for subset: CD45RA-negative fraction. CDR3 protein: CASRNPFGKLFF. CDR3 bases: TGTGCCAGCAGGAATCCCTTTGGAAAACTGTTTTTT.